One sample yielded the 16 T cell receptor beta chains listed below, sequenced in a study of Ad26.COV2.S vaccination and SARS-CoV-2 variants (dated by TCRdb to 2020 to 2023). This sample's treatment or condition label indicates: around 19 received Ad26.COV2.S at low or high dose, single or two shots; roughly five received placebo; per-sample allocation not given. Repertoires of vaccine and placebo recipients were sequenced from samples collected on day 63 after the first injection. Library construction relied on the immunoSEQ multiplex PCR assay. TCRdb obtained this table from immuneACCESS and retained in-frame rearrangements with V and J assigned. These tables miss some clones; where compared with another copy, unresolved V genes account for less than half of the shortfall, and the remainder is unexplained. This sample gives a few hundred thousand clones in total; around nine tenths of them show up just once. The ten biggest clones cover 1.5% to 2% of the sample.

The source was peripheral blood, collected in a trial of Ad26.COV2.S vaccine versus placebo. Receptors originate from a person between 18 and 65 years old who received the Ad26.COV2.S COVID-19 vaccine or a placebo.

There are many counts of this clone. At the DNA level, this CDR3 is encoded by other sequences in the same sample as well. This sequence joins TRBV15 and TRBJ1-4, with 7 bases identical to TRBD1. From germline, CDR1 is LNHNV and CDR2 YYDKDF (reference sequence). The CDR3 runs 15 residues. Trimming removed 4 bases from V and 7 bases from J; junction bases left unmatched: 9. CDR3 residues: CATSMRQGEVEKLFF. The CDR3 nucleotides are TGTGCCACCAGCATGCGACAGGGAGAAGTTGAAAAACTGTTTTTT.

The V call is TRBV4-2, the J call TRBJ2-1; 14 nucleotides align to TRBD2. Germline V CDR1 and CDR2: LGHNA, YNFKEQ. The CDR3 consists of 19 residues. V gave up 1 base and J gave up 10 bases; unmatched junction bases: 15. CDR3 coding DNA: TGTGCCAGCAGCCAAGCTCGACAGGGACTAGCGGGAGTTCCAAGGGAGCAGTTCTTC. The encoded protein is CASSQARQGLAGVPREQFF.

The J gene is TRBJ1-3, the V gene TRBV5-1; a weak D match, TRBD1 (6 bases). Germline V lookup: CDR1 SGHRS, CDR2 YFSETQ. V lost 4 bases to trimming and J lost 3 bases, with 11 bases between them. This CDR3 has 14 residues. In DNA form, the CDR3 reads TGCGCCAGCAGCCGAGGAGGGGGTGGAAACACCATATATTTT. It encodes CASSRGGGGNTIYF.

This chain joins TRBV18 and TRBJ2-4, with TRBD2 as a possible D gene (5 bases). CDR3 length: 14 residues. V lost 5 bases and J 4 bases, leaving 12 bases between the germline ends. Germline V lookup: CDR1 KGHSH, CDR2 LQKENI. CDR3: CASSSGIEKNIQYF. CDR3 nucleotide sequence: TGTGCCAGCTCATCGGGGATAGAAAAAAACATTCAGTACTTC.

This rearrangement joins TRBV7-2 to TRBJ2-7; D not certain. The germline V and J ends were trimmed by 1 base and 3 bases, with 7 bases remaining between them. Germline CDR1 and CDR2: SGHTA and FQGNSA. This CDR3 has 13 amino acids. The CDR3 DNA reads TGTGCCAGCAGCTTAGGGCCAGGCTACGAGCAGTACTTC. This encodes CASSLGPGYEQYF.

V usage is TRBV5-1 and J usage is TRBJ2-5; D unclear. Trimming removed 2 bases at V and 1 base at J, with 9 bases between. The CDR3 has 14 amino acids. Germline V lookup: CDR1 SGHRS, CDR2 YFSETQ. As DNA, the CDR3 is TGCGCCAGCAGCTTCAGATTGGTCCAAGAGACCCAGTACTTC. Translating it yields CASSFRLVQETQYF.

The chain recombines TRBV19 with TRBJ2-3; a possible D gene is TRBD2 (6 bases). Per germline, CDR1 LNHDA and CDR2 SQIVND (reference sequence). Trimming cost V 5 bases and J 5 bases, with 20 bases left between them. This CDR3 has 16 residues. This chain's CDR3 is CASSSRTIQPRDTQYF. Written as DNA, the CDR3 is TGTGCCAGTAGTTCACGGACTATCCAGCCCCGAGATACGCAGTATTTT.

This chain uses TRBV29-1 with TRBJ2-3; D is tentatively TRBD1 or TRBD2 (5 bases each). The CDR3 runs 14 residues. Trimming left V 3 bases short and J 1 base short, with 11 bases between. CDR1 and CDR2 (germline): SQVTM, ANQGSEA. The CDR3 sequence: CSVEAGRGTDTQYF. CDR3 coding DNA: TGCAGCGTTGAGGCAGGGCGGGGCACAGATACGCAGTATTTT.

On this clone itself: Other DNA sequences in this sample translate to the same CDR3. The chain is built from TRBV6-5 and TRBJ2-7; 10 bases are a match to TRBD1. Germline V gene sequence: CDR1 MNHEY, CDR2 SVGAGI. This CDR3 comprises 13 residues. V lost 6 bases, J lost 4 bases, and 3 bases stayed unmatched. CDR3 bases: TGTGCCAGCAGGGGGGACAGGGGTTACGAGCAGTACTTC. It specifies CASRGDRGYEQYF.

The chain recombines TRBV11-3 with TRBJ2-7; 7 bases agree with TRBD2. Looked up from germline, CDR1 is SGHNT and CDR2 is YENEEA. V lost 7 bases and J lost 4; bases outside the gene matches: 7. This CDR3 region has 13 residues. CDR3 DNA: TGTGCCAGCACCGAAAGGGAGGGATACGAGCAGTACTTC. Translating it yields CASTEREGYEQYF. Drawing the rest from reference TRBV11-3 and TRBJ2-7, the complete variable domain is EAGVVQSPRYKIIEKKQPVAFWCNPISGHNTLYWYLQNLGQGPELLIRYENEEAVDDSQLPKDRFSAERLKGVDSTLKIQPAELGDSAVYLCASTEREGYEQYFGPGTRLTVT.

CDR3 residues: CAWSQRPVNEQFF. The CDR3 DNA reads TGTGCCTGGAGCCAACGCCCGGTGAATGAGCAGTTCTTC. The genes are TRBV30 and TRBJ2-1; D gene ambiguous. The CDR3 length is 13 residues. In germline, CDR1 is GTSNPN, CDR2 SVGIG (reference sequence). Trimming pared 3 bases from V and 7 bases from J, leaving 13 bases between.

This clone was seen a handful of times. The V call is TRBV29-1, the J call TRBJ2-1; D uncertain. CDR1 is SQVTM, CDR2 ANQGSEA, per germline. The CDR3 consists of 13 residues. Trimming cost V 5 bases and J 6 bases, with 14 bases left between them. CDR3 sequence (DNA): TGCAGCGTTTCTAATGGGTTTTTCAATGAGCAGTTCTTC. This translates into CSVSNGFFNEQFF.

V usage is TRBV30 and J usage is TRBJ1-1; 10 bases line up with TRBD1. The CDR3 covers 14 residues. The trim removed 2 bases at V and 6 bases at J, leaving 6 bases unmatched. Germline CDR1 is GTSNPN and CDR2 is SVGIG (reference sequence). CDR3: CAWSSRDRGPEAFF. CDR3 in DNA: TGTGCCTGGAGTTCCCGGGACAGGGGCCCTGAAGCTTTCTTT.

The rearrangement joins TRBV6-6 to TRBJ2-7; tentative D call: TRBD2 (6 bases). V shed 5 bases and J shed 1 base, with 12 bases lying between them. The CDR3 spans 14 residues. Germline V gene data show CDR1 as MNHNY and CDR2 as SVGAGI (reference sequence). The CDR3 DNA reads as TGTGCCAGCAGTCCGACGACTAGTTCCTACGAGCAGTACTTC. Protein product: CASSPTTSSYEQYF.

This chain joins TRBV7-2 and TRBJ2-1; the D gene is possibly TRBD2 (6 bases). The germline V gene has CDR1 SGHTA and CDR2 FQGNSA. The CDR3 runs to 14 residues. Trimming cost V 5 bases and J 5 bases, with 13 bases left between them. The CDR3 protein is CASSPGTLNNEQFF. The CDR3 nucleotides read TGTGCCAGCAGCCCCGGGACTCTAAACAATGAGCAGTTCTTC.

V gene TRBV19 combines with J gene TRBJ2-2; perhaps TRBD2 as D (5 bases). With 10 bases removed from V and 4 bases from J, the gap between germline ends came to 19 bases. The CDR3 runs 15 residues. CDR1 and CDR2 from the germline V gene are LNHDA and SQIVND (reference sequence). The CDR3 DNA sequence: TGTGCCACCCTGGCTGGTTGGGCGGGCACCGGGGAGCTGTTTTTT. The encoded protein is CATLAGWAGTGELFF.